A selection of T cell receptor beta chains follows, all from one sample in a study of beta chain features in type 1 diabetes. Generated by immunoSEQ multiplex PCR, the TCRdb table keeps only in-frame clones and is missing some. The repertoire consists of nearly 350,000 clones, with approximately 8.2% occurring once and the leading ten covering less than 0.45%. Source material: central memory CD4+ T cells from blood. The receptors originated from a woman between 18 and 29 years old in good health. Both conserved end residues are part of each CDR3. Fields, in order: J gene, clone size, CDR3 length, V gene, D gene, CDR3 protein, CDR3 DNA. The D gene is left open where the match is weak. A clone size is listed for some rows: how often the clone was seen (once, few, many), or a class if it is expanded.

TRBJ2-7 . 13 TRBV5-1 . CASSFNREGEQYF TGCGCCAGCAGCTTCAACAGAGAAGGGGAGCAGTACTTC
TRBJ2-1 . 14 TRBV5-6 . CASSLDLVANEQFF TGTGCCAGCAGCTTGGATCTCGTAGCCAATGAGCAGTTCTTC
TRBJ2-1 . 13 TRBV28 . CASRGGTYNEQFF TGTGCCAGCAGAGGCGGGACGTACAATGAGCAGTTCTTC
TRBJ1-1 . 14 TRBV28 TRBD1 CASTPGQGWTEAFF TGTGCCAGCACCCCGGGACAGGGGTGGACTGAAGCTTTCTTT
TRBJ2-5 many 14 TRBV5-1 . CASSFNGGVETQYF TGCGCCAGCAGCTTCAACGGAGGTGTAGAGACCCAGTACTTC
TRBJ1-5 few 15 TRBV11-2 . CASSFDTGSGQPQHF TGTGCCAGCAGCTTCGATACAGGGTCGGGTCAGCCCCAGCATTTT
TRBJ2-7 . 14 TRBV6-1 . CASSVGGTLDEQYF TGTGCCAGCAGCGTAGGGGGGACACTTGACGAGCAGTACTTC
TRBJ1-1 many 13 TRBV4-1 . CASSQEVDREAFF TGCGCCAGCAGCCAAGAGGTCGACAGGGAAGCTTTCTTT
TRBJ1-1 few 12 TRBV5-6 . CASSLGTHSGPF TGTGCCAGCAGCTTGGGGACGCACAGCGGTCCCTTT
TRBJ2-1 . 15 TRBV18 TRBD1 CASSLGQGELNEQFF TGTGCCAGCTCTCTAGGACAGGGAGAACTCAATGAGCAGTTCTTC
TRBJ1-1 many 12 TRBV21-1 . CASGPYGTEAFF TGTGCCAGCGGCCCGTACGGCACTGAAGCTTTCTTT
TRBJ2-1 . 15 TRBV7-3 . CASSLRGNTDNEQFF TGTGCCAGCAGCTTAAGGGGGAACACTGACAATGAGCAGTTCTTC
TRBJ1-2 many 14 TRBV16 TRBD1 CASSQPTGAWGYTF TGTGCCAGCAGCCAACCCACAGGGGCATGGGGCTACACCTTC
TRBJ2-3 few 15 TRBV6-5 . CASRSTRTWRDTQYF TGTGCCAGCAGATCTACAAGGACGTGGAGAGATACGCAGTATTTT
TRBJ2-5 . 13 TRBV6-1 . CASELGRGETQYF TGTGCCAGCGAGCTCGGCCGCGGGGAGACCCAGTACTTC
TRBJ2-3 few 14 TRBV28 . CASSFQDRRSTQYF TGTGCCAGCAGTTTTCAAGACCGACGATCTACGCAGTATTTT